A single sample gave rise to the 20 T cell receptor beta chains below, sequenced in a study of blood T cell repertoires in COVID-19. Assay: immunoSEQ multiplex PCR; the TCRdb copy retains only in-frame clones and omits some. Of some 450,000 clones listed, 88% are singletons. Material for sequencing was peripheral blood. The receptors here all came from a woman aged 45-59 years with COVID-19, enrolled during active disease.

V and J are TRBV29-1 and TRBJ1-1; a weak D match, TRBD1 (6 bases). Trimming removed 7 bases from V and 3 bases from J, with 15 bases in between. The CDR3 covers 13 residues. Per the germline V gene, CDR1 is SQVTM and CDR2 is ANQGSEA. CDR3 amino acids: CSAGWTADTEAFF. CDR3 DNA sequence: TGCAGCGCGGGATGGACAGCAGACACTGAAGCTTTCTTT.

J is TRBJ1-2 and V is TRBV5-4; the D gene is possibly TRBD1 (6 bases). V shed 3 bases and J shed 7 bases, with 13 bases lying between them. Germline V CDR1 and CDR2: SGHNT, YYREEE (reference sequence). This CDR3 spans 13 amino acids. For the CDR3, the DNA is TGTGCCAGCAGCTCACAGGGAGGGCGTGGCTACACCTTC. Translation: CASSSQGGRGYTF.

The V call is TRBV19, the J call TRBJ1-5; D call uncertain. Germline values: CDR1 LNHDA, CDR2 SQIVND (reference sequence). The CDR3 consists of 15 residues. V gave up 3 bases and J gave up 0 bases, with 9 bases separating them. The CDR3 DNA reads TGTGCCAGTAGTATTTATAGTGATAGCAATCAGCCCCAGCATTTT. Translated: CASSIYSDSNQPQHF.

The V and J genes are TRBV5-1 and TRBJ2-3; 9 bases map to TRBD1. There are 15 residues in the CDR3. V shed 7 bases and J 5 bases; nucleotides not matched to a gene: 11. Germline values: CDR1 SGHRS, CDR2 YFSETQ. CDR3 bases: TGCGCCAGCGGCTCGGACAGGGGTCAACTAGATACGCAGTATTTT. Translated: CASGSDRGQLDTQYF.

With respect to this clone: In the same sample, other DNA sequences code for this CDR3. This chain joins TRBV6-5 and TRBJ2-1, with a weak D call TRBD2 (6 bases). The V gene's germline CDR1 is MNHEY and CDR2 SVGAGI. Between the trimmed V and J ends, which lost 8 bases and 4 bases, there was a span of 9 bases. This CDR3 region has 12 residues. CDR3 DNA sequence: TGTGCCAGCGGGGGGAGATACAATGAGCAGTTCTTC. This gives the protein CASGGRYNEQFF.

The J gene is TRBJ1-2, the V gene TRBV10-3; 9 positions agree with TRBD1. The germline V gene encodes CDR1 ENHRY and CDR2 SYGVKD. There are 14 residues in the CDR3. The trim removed 5 bases at V and 8 bases at J, leaving 9 bases unmatched. The CDR3 bases are TGTGCCATCAGTCCGTCGGGACAGGGAGAGGGCTACACCTTC. Protein sequence: CAISPSGQGEGYTF.

The chain links TRBV30 to TRBJ1-6; 8 bases align to TRBD1. V dropped 6 bases and J dropped 8; count of bases not matched to a gene: 3. Germline CDR1 is GTSNPN and CDR2 is SVGIG (reference sequence). CDR3 length: 12 amino acids. The CDR3, as DNA: TGTGCCTGCGAGACAGGGGATTCACCCCTCCACTTT. Protein: CACETGDSPLHF.

The CDR3 loop is CASSGTASYNSPLHF. The CDR3 DNA sequence: TGTGCCAGCAGCGGGACAGCCTCCTATAATTCACCCCTCCACTTT. The chain links TRBV2 to TRBJ1-6, with TRBD1 identical over 7 bases. This CDR3 comprises 15 residues. V dropped 6 bases and J dropped 0; count of bases not matched to a gene: 2. Germline-derived CDR1 and CDR2 are SNHLY and FYNNEI.

In nucleotides, the CDR3 is TGTGCCAGCAGTCCATATATTGCAGATACTGAAGCTTTCTTT. It encodes CASSPYIADTEAFF. The chain links TRBV28 to TRBJ1-1; no clear D gene. Between the trimmed V and J ends, which lost 5 bases and 5 bases, there was a span of 15 bases. The germline gives CDR1 MDHEN, CDR2 SYDVKM. This CDR3 comprises 14 residues.

The V call is TRBV29-1, the J call TRBJ1-2; D may be TRBD1 (6 bases). There are 12 residues in the CDR3. Germline lookup yields CDR1 SQVTM and CDR2 ANQGSEA. Trimming removed 8 bases from V and 6 bases from J, with 16 bases in between. CDR3 bases: TGCAGCATTTACAGGGTTGAAGATGGCTACACCTTC. This encodes CSIYRVEDGYTF.

This clone was seen once. V is TRBV5-4 and J is TRBJ2-3, with 8 bases aligning to TRBD1. Looked up from germline, CDR1 is SGHNT and CDR2 is YYREEE (reference sequence). CDR3 length equals 15 residues. V lost 3 bases to trimming and J lost 1 base; unmatched junction nucleotides: 4. The CDR3 spells CASSSQTGGTDTQYF. CDR3 in DNA: TGTGCCAGCAGCTCCCAGACAGGGGGCACAGATACGCAGTATTTT.

The chain combines TRBV5-4 with TRBJ2-3; D not resolved. CDR1 is SGHNT and CDR2 is YYREEE in the germline V gene (reference sequence). The CDR3 is 12 amino acids. V was shortened by 2 bases and J by 3 bases, with 4 bases between the two germline ends. The CDR3: CASSFSTDTQYF. DNA of the CDR3: TGTGCCAGCAGCTTTTCGACAGATACGCAGTATTTT.

The chain recombines TRBV29-1 with TRBJ2-7; D is perhaps TRBD2 (6 bases). Germline V gene lookup returns CDR1 SQVTM and CDR2 ANQGSEA. There are 12 residues in the CDR3. Trimming removed 6 bases from V and 4 bases from J, with 13 bases in between. Here the CDR3 reads CSVVDGSYEQYF. Here the CDR3 DNA reads TGCAGCGTCGTGGACGGGAGTTACGAGCAGTACTTC.

The chain carries TRBV19 and TRBJ1-1, with a possible D match to TRBD1 (5 bases). Germline CDR1 is LNHDA and CDR2 is SQIVND (reference sequence). V was cut by 6 bases and J by 3 bases, with 11 bases left in between. The CDR3 sequence is 13 residues long. The CDR3 sequence is CASSPRGYTEAFF. CDR3 in DNA: TGTGCCAGTAGCCCCCGGGGGTACACTGAAGCTTTCTTT.

This sequence joins TRBV10-3 and TRBJ2-2, with 7 bases that match TRBD1. V dropped 8 bases and J dropped 1; count of bases not matched to a gene: 1. Germline-derived CDR1 and CDR2 are ENHRY and SYGVKD. The CDR3 loop spans 13 amino acids. CDR3 loop: CAIGQENTGELFF. CDR3 DNA sequence: TGTGCCATCGGACAGGAGAACACCGGGGAGCTGTTTTTT.

The chain has TRBV18 and TRBJ1-1; D possibly corresponds to TRBD1 (5 bases). Germline values: CDR1 KGHSH, CDR2 LQKENI. The CDR3 is 14 residues long. Between the trimmed V and J ends, which lost 6 bases and 1 base, there was a span of 12 bases. CDR3 bases: TGTGCCAGCTCCTGGGGCAGGAGGAACACTGAAGCTTTCTTT. This sequence encodes CASSWGRRNTEAFF.

V and J are TRBV5-8 and TRBJ1-2; 9 bases line up with TRBD1. CDR3 size: 15 residues. The V gene's germline CDR1 is SGHTS and CDR2 YDEGEE. The J segment lost 0 bases and the V segment lost 3 bases, leaving 3 bases of the junction unmatched. The chain's CDR3 is CASSSGTGTNYGYTF. For the CDR3, the DNA is TGTGCCAGCAGCTCAGGGACAGGGACTAACTATGGCTACACCTTC.

The chain employs TRBV6-6 and TRBJ2-7; 12 nucleotides match TRBD2. The V segment lost 5 bases and the J segment 5 bases; nucleotides outside the gene matches: 7. Germline CDR1 reads MNHNY; CDR2 reads SVGAGI (reference sequence). CDR3 length: 15 amino acids. The DNA of the CDR3 is TGTGCCAGCAGTATACTAGCGGGGGGATCCAACGAGCAGTACTTC. It codes for CASSILAGGSNEQYF.

V and J are TRBV9 and TRBJ2-3, with 10 bases that match TRBD2. CDR3 length: 16 amino acids. Germline CDR1 reads SGDLS; CDR2 reads YYNGEE. Germline trimming cut 0 bases from V and 6 bases from J; bases unmatched to any gene: 7. The CDR3 region has the DNA TGTGCCAGCAGCGTAGTTCCAGCGGGGGGGCGGGATACGCAGTATTTT. This translates into CASSVVPAGGRDTQYF.

The chain has TRBV7-2 and TRBJ2-7; the D gene is possibly TRBD1 (6 bases). Germline loops: CDR1 SGHTA, CDR2 FQGNSA. The V end lost 1 base, the J end lost 5 bases, and 15 bases lay between the germline ends. This CDR3 spans 15 amino acids. The DNA of the CDR3 is TGTGCCAGCAGCTTAGTCGCAGGGGTCAGGAACGAGCAGTACTTC. Encoded protein: CASSLVAGVRNEQYF. Full variable domain (remainder filled in from reference TRBV7-2 and TRBJ2-7): GAGVSQSPSNKVTEKGKDVELRCDPISGHTALYWYRQSLGQGLEFLIYFQGNSAPDKSGLPSDRFSAERTGGSVSTLTIQRTQQEDSAVYLCASSLVAGVRNEQYFGPGTRLTVT.